This T cell receptor beta chain was identified during a study of neurological immune-mediated disorders. TCRdb re-derived calls from the 5' RACE reads in MiXCR, one entry per CDR3 protein. The table lists 25,000 or so distinct CDR3 sequences, 13% of them singletons, with about 5.5% in the top ten. There are 14 residues in the CDR3. The germline gives CDR1 ENHRY, CDR2 SYGVKD. J was trimmed by 6 bases and V by 2 bases; bases with no gene match: 5. This clonotype counts as medium-sized. Time point specified: technical triplicate 1. This chain joins TRBV10-3 and TRBJ2-3; 7 positions agree with TRBD1. The sequenced material came from CD4+ T cells from blood. The source is a female donor with HTLV-1-associated myelopathy (HAM/TSP). This chain's CDR3 is CAISETGAHDTQYF. CDR3 bases: TGTGCCATCAGTGAGACAGGGGCACATGATACGCAGTATTTT.